One T cell receptor beta chain is described in this entry. Its target antigen remains unknown. Base quality data are lacking; no much larger clone is found one base away. TCRbeta CDR3 regions were amplified from genomic DNA by means of the immunoSEQ Assay, a bias-controlled multiplex PCR. The authors processed their data as follows. Nucleated cell counts per sample were estimated from amplification of reference gene primers within the assay. Sequence reads were collapsed and filtered to measure the absolute abundance of every unique TCRbeta CDR3 rearrangement. For each sample, productive Simpson clonality was calculated by taking the square root of Simpson's diversity index across productive rearrangements. TCRdb retrieved this table from immuneACCESS and kept in-frame rearrangements only. Not all clones are present; in checked studies, unresolved V genes account for under half, and no reason is known for the remainder. V and J calls and clone size are given by that table; D and trimming were obtained from the DNA. The sample yields 150,000 to 200,000 clones; roughly four fifths were counted once. Clones ranked in the top ten supply roughly 11% of the sample.

This specimen comes from a study of blood T cell repertoires in COVID-19 (TCRdb year 2020). About the study as a whole: Collaborator samples came from the United States, Italy and Spain and covered acute and convalescent phases of COVID-19. The repertoires were made available in a free public database intended to serve as a resource for research on the immune response to SARS-CoV-2. A de-identified subject ID, COVID-19 status, age in years and sex were almost always included in the sample metadata. Deeply sampled blood TCRbeta repertoires from subjects exposed to, actively infected with, or recovered from COVID-19 were included in the dataset. Where available, HLA class I and class II types were obtained from metadata supplied by the sample provider rather than from assay-based typing. The prospective study material was composed of cDNA or gDNA derived from T cells, B-cell-depleted T cells, or PBMCs. The samples were drawn from two sources: the first 160 participants of the ongoing ImmuneRACE study, and 950 to 1,500 subjects contributed by 6 global collaborators.

From the cysteine up to the phenylalanine, the CDR3 has a length of 17 residues. The read is trimmed to its CDR3 DNA, 51 bases read in frame from base 1. V lost 4 bases and J lost 1 base; the stretch between them is 17 bases long. The germline V gene provides CDR1 SGHVS and CDR2 FNYEAQ. Here is what the overall study found, with its caveats: How much clinical and demographic metadata was included differed by source and by participant, and the metadata was provided uncurated.

Each collaborating institution followed its own protocols to collect whole blood in K2EDTA tubes. Collaborator samples were shipped for TCRbeta analysis as frozen whole blood, isolated PBMCs, or DNA extracted from either sample type. This TCR came from a human donor in a cohort sampled during active COVID-19. Sequencing was done on a sample of peripheral blood. Recombination linked TRBV7-6 to TRBJ1-3; TRBD1 is perhaps the D gene, given 5 matching bases. The CDR3 reads as follows: CASSSRDGGGSGNTIYF. The DNA sequence is as follows: TGTGCCAGCAGCTCGAGAGACGGGGGGGGATCTGGAAACACCATATATTTT.